This T cell receptor beta chain was sequenced during a study of cytomegalovirus exposure and HLA in healthy donors. The study, taken as a whole, reports: With high specificity and sensitivity, the classifier reportedly diagnosed cytomegalovirus status. Cytomegalovirus association was assigned to some 160 TCR beta chains.

The method was immunoSEQ multiplex PCR; TCRdb's version includes in-frame clones alone and lacks a portion of them. This sample has about 130,000 clones, with over 90% found just once. Details on this clone: The antigen remains undetermined.

The CDR3 runs 16 residues. CDR1 and CDR2 from the germline V gene are MDHEN and SYDVKM. V lost 8 bases to trimming and J lost 0 bases; unmatched junction nucleotides: 7. This clonotype originated in a man aged 18 to 35 in good health and CMV-seropositive. The sample taken for sequencing was PBMCs. The chain couples TRBV28 to TRBJ2-4; 10 positions match TRBD1. The CDR3 nucleotides are TGTGCCAGCGCTCCGGGACAGGGGTTAGCCAAAAACATTCAGTACTTC. It yields the protein CASAPGQGLAKNIQYF.